These 21 T cell receptor beta chains share one sample of origin, sequenced in a study of Ad26.COV2.S vaccination and SARS-CoV-2 variants. Produced via immunoSEQ multiplex PCR; TCRdb's table is partial and in-frame only. The sample records about 140,000 clones, roughly 88% being singletons. The sequencing here drew on peripheral blood, taken after recovery from COVID-19. The source is a human donor who had recovered from COVID-19.

The V gene is TRBV4-3, the J gene TRBJ1-3, with D possibly matching TRBD1 (6 bases). CDR1 and CDR2 (germline): LGHNA, YSLEER. Trimming stripped 2 bases from V and 2 bases from J, with 16 bases between. The CDR3 runs 17 residues. The CDR3 sequence: CASSQSGGGETGNTIYF. In DNA, the CDR3 is TGCGCCAGCAGCCAAAGCGGAGGGGGAGAAACTGGAAACACCATATATTTT.

J is TRBJ1-2 and V is TRBV4-3; weak D call: TRBD1 (5 bases). CDR3 length: 14 residues. V shed 0 bases and J shed 4 bases, with 9 bases lying between them. The V gene's germline CDR1 is LGHNA and CDR2 YSLEER. In DNA form, the CDR3 reads TGCGCCAGCAGCCAAGATTCGGGGGGCTATGGCTACACCTTC. Translating gives CASSQDSGGYGYTF.

This clone was picked up a small number of times. The chain links TRBV2 to TRBJ1-4; D gene unclear. CDR3 length: 14 residues. V was clipped by 8 bases and J by 5 bases, with 15 bases between them. The germline V gene has CDR1 SNHLY and CDR2 FYNNEI. The CDR3 loop reads CASLNSQTNEKLFF. DNA for the CDR3: TGTGCCAGCCTAAACAGCCAAACCAATGAAAAACTGTTTTTT.

To note about this clone: This sample also contains other DNA sequences that code for the same CDR3. J is TRBJ1-1 and V is TRBV19, with TRBD1 as a possible D gene (5 bases). Germline loops: CDR1 LNHDA, CDR2 SQIVND (reference sequence). V was cut by 3 bases and J by 6 bases, with 14 bases left in between. The CDR3 is 14 residues long. The CDR3 DNA reads TGTGCCAGTAGTATGTGGGACTGGAGCTCTGAAGCTTTCTTT. Residues: CASSMWDWSSEAFF.

The CDR3: CASSWIRLNEKLFF. For the CDR3, the DNA is TGTGCCAGCAGCTGGATCCGGCTTAATGAAAAACTGTTTTTT. The chain has TRBV28 and TRBJ1-4; D unclear. The V and J ends lost 6 bases and 4 bases respectively, with 12 bases between them. Germline CDR1 MDHEN, CDR2 SYDVKM. This CDR3 spans 14 amino acids.

In this sample, this clone turned up once. V gene TRBV5-6 combines with J gene TRBJ1-6, with 7 bases that match TRBD1. Trimming took 4 bases from V and 14 from J; bases not matched to a gene: 18. The CDR3 loop spans 16 amino acids. Germline loops: CDR1 SGHDT, CDR2 YYEEEE. The CDR3 nucleotides read TGTGCCAGCAGCGGTAGACAGGGCCCGTTAATGGGGGCCCTCCACTTT. Amino acids: CASSGRQGPLMGALHF. The full variable domain, with the rest looked up from reference TRBV5-6 and TRBJ1-6, is DAGVTQSPTHLIKTRGQQVTLRCSPKSGHDTVSWYQQALGQGPQFIFQYYEEEERQRGNFPDRFSGHQFPNYSSELNVNALLLGDSALYLCASSGRQGPLMGALHFGNGTRLTVT.

The chain has TRBV7-2 and TRBJ1-2, with D uncertain. V was clipped by 5 bases and J by 5 bases, with 18 bases between them. The CDR3 spans 15 residues. Germline V gene lookup returns CDR1 SGHTA and CDR2 FQGNSA. The CDR3 DNA reads TGTGCCAGCAGCCCAAGACACAAATCGGGTTATGGCTACACCTTC. Its translation: CASSPRHKSGYGYTF.

J is TRBJ2-5 and V is TRBV7-9; D unclear. Trimming took off 6 bases at V and 5 bases at J, with 16 bases between the two ends. CDR1 and CDR2 from the germline V gene are SEHNR and FQNEAQ (reference sequence). The CDR3 totals 14 residues. The CDR3 is CASRPGLYSETQYF. The CDR3 DNA is TGTGCCAGCAGACCGGGCCTCTATTCCGAGACCCAGTACTTC. Full variable domain (outside the CDR3, taken from reference TRBV7-9 and TRBJ2-5): DTGVSQNPRHKITKRGQNVTFRCDPISEHNRLYWYRQTLGQGPEFLTYFQNEAQLEKSRLLSDRFSAERPKGSFSTLEIQRTEQGDSAMYLCASRPGLYSETQYFGPGTRLLVL.

The CDR3 protein is CASNRGGLATYNEQFF. In DNA, the CDR3 is TGTGCCAGCAACAGAGGGGGACTAGCTACCTACAATGAGCAGTTCTTC. The V call is TRBV12-1, the J call TRBJ2-1; whether TRBD2, the table's D call, matches the DNA was not checked. TRBV12-1 is recorded as a pseudogene. The CDR3 is 16 amino acids.

The gene calls are TRBV19 and TRBJ1-1, with TRBD1 matching over 7 bases. From germline, CDR1 is LNHDA and CDR2 SQIVND (reference sequence). The CDR3 length is 14 residues. After removal of 3 bases from V and 0 bases from J, the junction contained 1 base not matched to a gene. The chain's CDR3 is CASSMGQMNTEAFF. CDR3 sequence (DNA): TGTGCCAGTAGTATGGGACAGATGAACACTGAAGCTTTCTTT. Supplemented by reference TRBV19 and TRBJ1-1, the full variable domain reads DGGITQSPKYLFRKEGQNVTLSCEQNLNHDAMYWYRQDPGQGLRLIYYSQIVNDFQKGDIAEGYSVSREKKESFPLTVTSAQKNPTAFYLCASSMGQMNTEAFFGQGTRLTVV.

This clone was detected many times. The rearrangement joins TRBV28 to TRBJ1-5, with unresolved D. Germline values: CDR1 MDHEN, CDR2 SYDVKM. This CDR3 region has 12 residues. Trimming left V 8 bases short and J 3 bases short, with 8 bases between. CDR3 loop: CASLRPNQPQHF. For the CDR3, the DNA is TGTGCCAGCCTCCGGCCCAATCAGCCCCAGCATTTT.

This clone was seen just once. For the CDR3, the DNA is TGCGCCAGCAGCGGACAGGGGGCAACTGGAAACACCATATATTTT. This gives the protein CASSGQGATGNTIYF. The chain combines TRBV10-2 with TRBJ1-3; the match to TRBD1 covers 11 bases. Trimming took 6 bases from V and 2 from J; bases not matched to a gene: 3. The CDR3 length is 15 residues. Germline CDR1 is WSHSY and CDR2 is SAAADI.

This chain joins TRBV30 and TRBJ2-7, with 10 nucleotides matching TRBD1. This CDR3 is built from 14 residues. CDR1 and CDR2 (germline): GTSNPN, SVGIG (reference sequence). Trimming took 4 bases from V and 4 from J; bases not matched to a gene: 7. The CDR3 DNA is TGTGCCTGGACCAAGGGACAGGGGATATACGAGCAGTACTTC. Protein: CAWTKGQGIYEQYF.

The gene calls are TRBV28 and TRBJ2-5; D possibly corresponds to TRBD1 (6 bases). Germline values: CDR1 MDHEN, CDR2 SYDVKM. V was shortened by 5 bases and J by 4 bases, with 11 bases between the two germline ends. The CDR3 extends over 13 amino acids. CDR3 sequence: CASSIRGPETQYF. The CDR3 nucleotides are TGTGCCAGCAGTATCAGGGGCCCAGAGACCCAGTACTTC.

The chain has TRBV7-8 and TRBJ2-7, with D perhaps TRBD2 (6 bases). The CDR3 runs 15 residues. Looked up from germline, CDR1 is SGHVS and CDR2 is FQNEAQ. The V end was cut by 3 bases, the J end by 1 base, with 13 bases between. As DNA, the CDR3 is TGTGCCAGCAGCTTCCTCTCGGGGGAGTCCTACGAGCAGTACTTC. It encodes CASSFLSGESYEQYF.

V is TRBV29-1 and J is TRBJ1-4; D gene unclear. Trimming left V 8 bases short and J 5 bases short, with 3 bases between. In germline, CDR1 is SQVTM, CDR2 ANQGSEA. The CDR3 has 9 residues. The CDR3 sequence is CSPNEKLFF. In DNA, the CDR3 is TGCAGCCCGAATGAAAAACTGTTTTTT.

The V gene is TRBV27, the J gene TRBJ2-7, with TRBD1 as a possible D gene (6 bases). V lost 5 bases to trimming and J lost 5 bases, with 19 bases between them. Looked up from germline, CDR1 is MNHEY and CDR2 is SMNVEV (reference sequence). There are 15 residues in the CDR3. CDR3 amino acids: CASSVKWGRMDEQYF. CDR3 nucleotides: TGTGCCAGCAGTGTCAAGTGGGGGCGGATGGACGAGCAGTACTTC.

This chain connects TRBV11-2 to TRBJ2-3, with D maybe TRBD1 (5 bases). The V gene lost 3 bases and the J gene lost 6 bases, with 16 bases spanning the gap. The CDR3 totals 15 residues. CDR1 and CDR2 from the germline V gene are SGHAT and FQNNGV. The CDR3 protein is CASSLTVAHYDTQYF. CDR3 nucleotides: TGTGCCAGCAGCTTGACAGTTGCTCACTACGATACGCAGTATTTT.

This clone was observed a few times. The chain has TRBV18 and TRBJ1-3; D is possibly TRBD1 (5 bases). Germline V gene data show CDR1 as KGHSH and CDR2 as LQKENI. The CDR3 has 16 amino acids. V was trimmed by 5 bases and J by 0 bases, leaving 14 bases between them. CDR3 DNA sequence: TGTGCCAGCTCAACCCCGGGACTTACCTCTGGAAACACCATATATTTT. Its protein product is CASSTPGLTSGNTIYF.

This clone showed up just once. The chain couples TRBV5-1 to TRBJ1-5, with no clear D. CDR3 length: 15 amino acids. Trimming took off 0 bases at V and 1 base at J, with 8 bases between the two ends. CDR1 and CDR2 (germline): SGHRS, YFSETQ. Here the CDR3 DNA reads TGCGCCAGCAGCTTGGCCGGAAGGAGCAATCAGCCCCAGCATTTT. Translation gives CASSLAGRSNQPQHF. Full variable domain (rest looked up from reference TRBV5-1 and TRBJ1-5): KAGVTQTPRYLIKTRGQQVTLSCSPISGHRSVSWYQQTPGQGLQFLFEYFSETQRNKGNFPGRFSGRQFSNSRSEMNVSTLELGDSALYLCASSLAGRSNQPQHFGDGTRLSIL.

To note about this clone: Other DNA sequences in this sample translate to the same CDR3. This chain connects TRBV28 to TRBJ1-1, with a possible D match to TRBD1 (5 bases). The V gene's germline CDR1 is MDHEN and CDR2 SYDVKM. The CDR3 loop spans 12 amino acids. V lost 2 bases to trimming and J lost 5 bases, with 6 bases between them. CDR3 loop: CASSLRGTEAFF. CDR3 DNA: TGTGCCAGCAGTTTAAGGGGTACTGAAGCTTTCTTT.